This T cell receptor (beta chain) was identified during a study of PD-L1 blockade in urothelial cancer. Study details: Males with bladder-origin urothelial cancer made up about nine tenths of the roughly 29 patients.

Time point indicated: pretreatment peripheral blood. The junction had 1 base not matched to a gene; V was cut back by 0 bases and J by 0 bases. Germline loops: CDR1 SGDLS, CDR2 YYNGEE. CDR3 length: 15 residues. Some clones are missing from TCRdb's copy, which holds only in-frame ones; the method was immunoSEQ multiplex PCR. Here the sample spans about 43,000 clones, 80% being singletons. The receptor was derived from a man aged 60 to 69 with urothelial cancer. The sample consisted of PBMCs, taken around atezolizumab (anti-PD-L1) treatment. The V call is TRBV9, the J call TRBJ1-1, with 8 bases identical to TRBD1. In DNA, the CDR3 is TGTGCCAGCAGCGTAGACAGGGGGATGAACACTGAAGCTTTCTTT. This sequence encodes CASSVDRGMNTEAFF.